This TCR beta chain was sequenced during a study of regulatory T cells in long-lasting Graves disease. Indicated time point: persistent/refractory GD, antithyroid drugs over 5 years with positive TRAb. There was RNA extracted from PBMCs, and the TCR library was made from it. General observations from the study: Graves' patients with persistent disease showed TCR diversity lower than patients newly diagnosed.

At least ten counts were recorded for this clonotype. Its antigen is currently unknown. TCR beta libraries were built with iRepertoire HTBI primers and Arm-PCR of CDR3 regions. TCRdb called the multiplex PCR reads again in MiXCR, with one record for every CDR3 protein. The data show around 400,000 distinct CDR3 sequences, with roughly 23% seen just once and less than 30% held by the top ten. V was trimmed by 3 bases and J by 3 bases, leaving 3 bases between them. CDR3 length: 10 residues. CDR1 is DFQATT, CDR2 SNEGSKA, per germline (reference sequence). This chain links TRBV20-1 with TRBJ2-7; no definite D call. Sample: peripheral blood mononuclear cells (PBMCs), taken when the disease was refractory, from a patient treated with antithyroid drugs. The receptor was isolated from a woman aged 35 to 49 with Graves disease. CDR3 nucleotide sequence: TGCAGTGCTAGCGACTACGAGCAGTACTTC. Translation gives CSASDYEQYF.